This TCR beta chain was recorded in a study of OX40 agonist ivuxolimab in advanced cancers. The assay was immunoSEQ multiplex PCR, and TCRdb's table has in-frame clones only and misses some. The repertoire holds 48,000 or so clones, with more than 80% as singletons. The CDR3 covers 16 residues. Unmatched junction bases numbered 6, after V lost 3 bases and J lost 3 bases. Germline CDR1 reads KGHSH; CDR2 reads LQKENI. Sample: CD4+ or CD8+ T cells sorted from blood, taken in a trial of the OX40 agonist ivuxolimab. The V gene is TRBV18, the J gene TRBJ2-2, with 8 bases lining up with TRBD2. This receptor was obtained from an adult with an advanced solid tumor such as melanoma, head and neck, liver or kidney cancer. The CDR3 sequence is CASSPTGTSDTGELFF. DNA for the CDR3: TGTGCCAGCTCACCTACCGGGACTAGTGACACCGGGGAGCTGTTTTTT.